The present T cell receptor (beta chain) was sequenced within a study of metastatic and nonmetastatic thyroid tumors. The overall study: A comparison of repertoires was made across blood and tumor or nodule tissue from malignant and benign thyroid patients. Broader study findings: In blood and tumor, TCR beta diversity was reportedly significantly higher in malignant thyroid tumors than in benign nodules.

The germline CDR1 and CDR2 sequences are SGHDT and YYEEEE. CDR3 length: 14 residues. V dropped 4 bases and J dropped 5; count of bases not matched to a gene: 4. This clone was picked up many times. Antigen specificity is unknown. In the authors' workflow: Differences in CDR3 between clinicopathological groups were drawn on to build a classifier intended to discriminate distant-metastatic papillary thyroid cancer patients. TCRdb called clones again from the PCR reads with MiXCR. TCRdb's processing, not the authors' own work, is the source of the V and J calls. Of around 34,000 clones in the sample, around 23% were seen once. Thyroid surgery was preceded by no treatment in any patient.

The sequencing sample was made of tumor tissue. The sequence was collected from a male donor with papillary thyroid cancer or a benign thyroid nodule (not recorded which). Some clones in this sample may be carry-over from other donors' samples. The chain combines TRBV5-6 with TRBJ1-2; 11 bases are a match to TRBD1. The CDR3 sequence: CASSGRDRGYGYTF. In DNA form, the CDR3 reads TGTGCCAGCAGCGGCCGGGACAGGGGGTATGGCTACACCTTC.